The rows below give T cell receptor beta chains drawn from one sample of a study of blood T cell repertoires in COVID-19. TCRdb's table, derived via immunoSEQ multiplex PCR, lists solely in-frame clones and lacks some. This table has more than 95,000 clones, around 74% appearing once. Material: peripheral blood. The receptors were sampled from a man of 80 years or more with COVID-19, enrolled during active disease. CDR3s include the opening cysteine and the closing phenylalanine or tryptophan. The order of the fields is J gene, clone size, V gene, CDR3 protein. Clone sizes are given selectively: once, few, many, or a class where the clone is expanded.

TRBJ2-5 | - | TRBV19 | CASSPTLGGETQYF
TRBJ2-7 | - | TRBV4-3 | CASSQGAGGVSYEQYF
TRBJ1-4 | - | TRBV7-8 | CASSVWRNEKLFF
TRBJ2-2 | - | TRBV6-2/TRBV6-3 | CASSYTASGRTGELFF
TRBJ2-3 | few | TRBV30 | CACHIADTQYF
TRBJ1-3 | - | TRBV3-1/TRBV3-2 | CASSQRTGTGTGNTIYF
TRBJ2-1 | - | TRBV5-1 | CASSSSGTPAYGQFF
TRBJ2-5 | - | TRBV5-6 | CASSLPGTGIETQYF
TRBJ1-6 | - | TRBV5-4 | CASSRRDRTFNSPLHF
TRBJ2-3 | many | TRBV27 | CASSESNGHTDTQYF
TRBJ2-3 | few | TRBV7-3 | CASSPGLHTDTQYF
TRBJ1-6 | - | TRBV7-9 | CASSDRENSPLHF
TRBJ1-4 | - | TRBV2 | CASSHRVPNEKLFF
TRBJ2-2 | - | TRBV7-8 | CASSSQGNTGELFF
TRBJ2-1 | few | TRBV19 | CASSQTSGSFNEQFF
TRBJ1-2 | - | TRBV11-2 | CASSSGQGYGYTF
TRBJ2-7 | - | TRBV2 | CASSGQAYEQYF
TRBJ2-3 | - | TRBV19 | CASSIVGLAGTDTQYF
TRBJ1-1 | - | TRBV12-3/TRBV12-4 | CATAPLRNTEAFF
TRBJ2-2 | - | TRBV5-1 | CASSLLAGGTGELFF
TRBJ2-5 | - | TRBV28 | CASSSSGRRTQYF
TRBJ2-1 | few | TRBV27 | CASTQFGLAGYNEQFF
TRBJ1-1 | few | TRBV9 | CASSVATGGRNTEAFF
TRBJ2-7 | few | TRBV19 | CASRETGPSYEQYF
TRBJ2-7 | - | TRBV9 | CASSPTTGRGRVEQYF
TRBJ1-2 | - | TRBV7-2 | CASRPDWTGGIDTF
TRBJ1-2 | - | TRBV7-2 | CASSPKTGLYGYTF
TRBJ2-1 | few | TRBV19 | CASRTGNNEQFF
TRBJ2-6 | - | TRBV4-1 | CASSGQTAGANVLTF
TRBJ2-7 | few | TRBV20-1 | CSADQGHEQYF
TRBJ2-3 | - | TRBV18 | CASSPPTGAGGGRDTQYF
TRBJ1-2 | - | TRBV28 | CASSLRLGRRTF
TRBJ1-2 | few | TRBV5-1 | CASSFGQGLGYTF
TRBJ2-1 | - | TRBV6-5 | CASSLWREGYNEQFF
TRBJ1-1 | - | TRBV18 | CASSLDRGSDLNTEAFF
TRBJ2-5 | - | TRBV4-3 | CASSQAWMRDSQETQYF
TRBJ1-2 | - | TRBV5-8 | CASSRQFPGTYGYTF
TRBJ2-2 | - | TRBV2 | CASTHGQGENTGELFF
TRBJ1-2 | - | TRBV29-1 | CSVEDRGGYYGYTF
TRBJ2-2 | - | TRBV19 | CASSIVGAHTGELFF
TRBJ1-5 | - | TRBV28 | CASSSRTGLNQPQHF
TRBJ1-5 | - | TRBV9 | CASSVEPGFHQPQHF
TRBJ1-5 | - | TRBV24-1 | CATSGAGTGSNQPQHF
TRBJ2-7 | - | TRBV7-2 | CASSLTTGLAHEQYF
TRBJ1-6 | - | TRBV4-2 | CASSPGQGALLPLHF
TRBJ2-7 | - | TRBV6-1 | CASSEGGSYYEQYF
TRBJ2-1 | - | TRBV11-2 | CASSFLAGSNEQFF
TRBJ2-5 | - | TRBV7-9 | CASSLRLEETQYF
TRBJ2-3 | - | TRBV11-1 | CASSSQPREPDTQYF
TRBJ2-1 | - | TRBV27 | CASPGLAGVEQFF
TRBJ2-3 | few | TRBV5-8 | CASSLGQGDTQYF
TRBJ2-1 | few | TRBV19 | CASSLGLAGTVPYNEQFF
TRBJ2-5 | - | TRBV5-1 | CASSFGLAGVETQYF
TRBJ2-2 | - | TRBV5-8 | CASSPNGGLVPGELFF
TRBJ2-2 | - | TRBV21-1 | CASSPDQGLNTGELFF
TRBJ2-2 | - | TRBV4-1 | CASSQERLAGRSGELFF
TRBJ1-3 | - | TRBV2 | CASGKDYGNTIYF
TRBJ1-6 | - | TRBV28 | CASSARQGNSPLHF
TRBJ1-2 | - | TRBV2 | CASSEARHYGYTF